This TCR beta chain was obtained from a study of T cell responses to AZD1222 COVID-19 vaccine. To note about this clone: The antigen is unknown.

TCRdb's copy holds only in-frame clones and misses some; the assay was immunoSEQ multiplex PCR. The profile shows under 110,000 clones, roughly 88% of them singletons. The germline CDR1 and CDR2 sequences are SGHVS and FQNEAQ. The V end lost 0 bases, the J end lost 0 bases, and 12 bases lay between the germline ends. This CDR3 spans 17 amino acids. Study-level findings and limits: Across spike, vaccine-associated CD4 TCRs were found, dominant at 160-218 and 743-854. Females made up more of the donors, who were largely white British, and clonal diversity may have come out too low. Repertoire sampling was restricted to post-peak T cell response timepoints.

The sequence derives from an adult in good health. This specimen consisted of peripheral blood, obtained on day 0 of AZD1222 vaccination. The rearrangement uses TRBV7-8 and TRBJ1-3; D ambiguous. CDR3 DNA sequence: TGTGCCAGCAGCTTAGCCCCACGCACCAGCTCTGGAAACACCATATATTTT. This gives the protein CASSLAPRTSSGNTIYF.